This record covers a single T cell receptor beta chain. Trimming took 0 bases from V and 0 from J; bases not matched to a gene: 16. Germline assignment: CDR1 LNHDA and CDR2 SQIVND (reference sequence). This CDR3 is built from 21 residues. In the authors' methods: Reference gene primer amplification in the assay estimated nucleated cell counts. Profiling relied on immunoSEQ multiplex PCR, and the TCRdb table lists in-frame clones only, not all of them. For V, J and clone size, that table is used; D and trimming come from the DNA. The sample has some 30,000 clones, under 95% seen once. This entry comes from a study of blood T cell repertoires in COVID-19. About the study: The United States, Italy and Spain were the sources of the acute and convalescent COVID-19 samples. Sample material is recorded as cDNA or gDNA derived from T cells, B-cell-depleted T cells, or PBMCs.

The clonotype originates from a man aged 65 to 79 with active or convalescent COVID-19. The sample was peripheral blood. This rearrangement joins TRBV19 to TRBJ1-5; 8 nucleotides match TRBD1. The CDR3 DNA reads as TGTGCCAGTAGTATAGATCGAGGAAATGGAAGCGGGACAGGTAGCAATCAGCCCCAGCATTTT. This translates into CASSIDRGNGSGTGSNQPQHF.